Shown below are 20 T cell receptor beta chains from a single sample sequenced in a study of CD4 T cells in relation to SARS-CoV-2 and coronaviruses. Using immunoSEQ multiplex PCR, the repertoire was profiled, and TCRdb retains in-frame clones only, with some absent. The sample carries tens of thousands of clones, around 92% recorded once. Sample: naive CD4+ T cells from PBMCs. Subset here: naive CD4+ T cells isolated by negative enrichment. The receptor set was obtained from an adult with COVID-19.

CDR3 coding DNA: TGTGCCTGGAGTACCCAGGGACAATCGAACACTGAAGCTTTCTTT. Its translation: CAWSTQGQSNTEAFF. The chain recombines TRBV30 with TRBJ1-1; D possibly corresponds to TRBD1 (6 bases). V lost 2 bases and J lost 1, with 14 bases in between. The V gene's germline CDR1 is GTSNPN and CDR2 SVGIG (reference sequence). The CDR3 has 15 amino acids.

The rearrangement links TRBV6-2 or TRBV6-3 to TRBJ2-7; D gene ambiguous. Per germline, CDR1 MNHEY and CDR2 SVGEGT. The V end was cut by 2 bases, the J end by 0 bases, with 8 bases between. The CDR3 runs to 14 residues. This CDR3 is CASSYRATSYEQYF. Written as DNA, the CDR3 is TGTGCCAGCAGTTACCGTGCCACCTCCTACGAGCAGTACTTC.

The V and J genes are TRBV19 and TRBJ1-4; 7 positions match TRBD1. CDR1 and CDR2 (germline): LNHDA, SQIVND (reference sequence). V shed 3 bases, J shed 3 bases, and the junction held 13 bases outside the gene matches. This CDR3 is built from 18 residues. The CDR3 DNA sequence: TGTGCCAGTAGTATTGGCCGACAGGGTTCCTTCGCTAATGAAAAACTGTTTTTT. Translated: CASSIGRQGSFANEKLFF.

The chain combines TRBV28 with TRBJ2-7; the D gene is possibly TRBD1 (6 bases). Trimming pared 5 bases from V and 4 bases from J, leaving 24 bases between. This CDR3 is built from 17 residues. Germline CDR1 MDHEN, CDR2 SYDVKM. CDR3 residues: CASSPSTGIGVEYEQYF. For the CDR3, the DNA is TGTGCCAGCAGTCCAAGTACAGGGATCGGAGTCGAATACGAGCAGTACTTC.

The chain recombines TRBV20-1 with TRBJ2-5; D may be TRBD2 (6 bases). Trimming pared 3 bases from V and 4 bases from J, leaving 15 bases between. Germline-derived CDR1 and CDR2 are DFQATT and SNEGSKA (reference sequence). This CDR3 spans 14 amino acids. In DNA form, the CDR3 reads TGCAGTGCTAGTCGAGCGGGTGGGGGAGAGACCCAGTACTTC. Encoded protein: CSASRAGGGETQYF.

The rearrangement uses TRBV6-5 and TRBJ1-4; 7 bases fit TRBD1. Trimming removed 10 bases from V and 6 bases from J; junction bases left unmatched: 8. CDR1 is MNHEY and CDR2 is SVGAGI in the germline V gene. CDR3 length: 13 amino acids. CDR3 sequence: CATAKGAYEKLFF. The CDR3 DNA follows: TGTGCCACCGCCAAGGGGGCTTATGAAAAACTGTTTTTT.

This sequence joins TRBV6-2 or TRBV6-3 and TRBJ2-1; possible D gene TRBD2, 5 bases. The V and J ends lost 2 bases and 0 bases respectively, with 5 bases between them. The CDR3 spans 14 residues. From germline, CDR1 is MNHEY and CDR2 SVGEGT. CDR3 bases: TGTGCCAGCAGTTACCGGGGCTCCTACAATGAGCAGTTCTTC. This gives the protein CASSYRGSYNEQFF.

This sequence joins TRBV28 and TRBJ1-2; D is perhaps TRBD1 (6 bases). Germline V gene lookup returns CDR1 MDHEN and CDR2 SYDVKM. Deletions cut 3 bases from V and 3 bases from J, with 11 bases between. The CDR3 has 14 amino acids. CDR3 in amino acids: CASSFPGEDYGYTF. The CDR3 DNA sequence: TGTGCCAGCAGTTTTCCAGGGGAGGACTATGGCTACACCTTC.

The rearrangement links TRBV7-8 to TRBJ1-5, with TRBD1 as a possible D gene (5 bases). This CDR3 contains 14 residues. Per the germline V gene, CDR1 is SGHVS and CDR2 is FQNEAQ. The germline V and J ends were trimmed by 0 bases and 6 bases, with 9 bases remaining between them. The CDR3, as DNA: TGTGCCAGCAGCTTAGCGGGGGGAGGTCAGCCCCAGCATTTT. Its protein is CASSLAGGGQPQHF.

The chain employs TRBV2 and TRBJ1-2; D unclear. The CDR3 totals 11 residues. Germline loops: CDR1 SNHLY, CDR2 FYNNEI. The germline V and J ends were trimmed by 9 bases and 5 bases, with 10 bases remaining between them. The CDR3 bases are TGTGCCAGAAATCTGGGGTATGGCTACACCTTC. This sequence encodes CARNLGYGYTF. The whole variable domain, remainder taken from reference TRBV2 and TRBJ1-2, is EPEVTQTPSHQVTQMGQEVILRCVPISNHLYFYWYRQILGQKVEFLVSFYNNEISEKSEIFDDQFSVERPDGSNFTLKIRSTKLEDSAMYFCARNLGYGYTFGSGTRLTVV.

The genes are TRBV10-3 and TRBJ2-1; TRBD2 agrees at 9 bases. The CDR3 is 16 amino acids. Germline trimming cut 1 base from V and 5 bases from J; bases unmatched to any gene: 6. The germline V gene has CDR1 ENHRY and CDR2 SYGVKD. The CDR3 loop is CAISEFSGRRDNEQFF. The CDR3, as DNA: TGTGCCATCAGTGAGTTCAGCGGGAGGAGGGACAATGAGCAGTTCTTC.

The rearrangement links TRBV15 to TRBJ2-5, with 8 bases aligning to TRBD2. The CDR3 sequence is 17 residues long. Trimming at V came to 1 base and at J to 5 bases, leaving 12 bases not matched to a gene. The germline gives CDR1 LNHNV, CDR2 YYDKDF (reference sequence). CDR3 residues: CATSRGEDSGITETQYF. The CDR3 DNA follows: TGTGCCACCAGCAGAGGGGAGGATAGCGGGATTACGGAGACCCAGTACTTC.

The chain links TRBV2 to TRBJ2-5, with D possibly being TRBD1 (5 bases). Trimming removed 3 bases at V and 6 bases at J, with 11 bases between. The germline gives CDR1 SNHLY, CDR2 FYNNEI. The CDR3 has 13 amino acids. CDR3 coding DNA: TGTGCCAGCAGTGACGACAGTATAAAGACCCAGTACTTC. Translating gives CASSDDSIKTQYF.

This chain uses TRBV30 with TRBJ2-3; D gene uncertain. There are 15 residues in the CDR3. Deletions cut 2 bases from V and 5 bases from J, with 17 bases between. Germline loops: CDR1 GTSNPN, CDR2 SVGIG (reference sequence). This chain's CDR3 is CAWSYYGGKGDTQYF. CDR3 DNA: TGTGCCTGGAGTTATTATGGCGGAAAGGGAGATACGCAGTATTTT.

This clone was detected only once. The gene calls are TRBV19 and TRBJ2-2; 11 nucleotides align to TRBD2. Per the germline V gene, CDR1 is LNHDA and CDR2 is SQIVND (reference sequence). J was trimmed by 4 bases and V by 4 bases; bases with no gene match: 11. This CDR3 has 18 amino acids. The CDR3 sequence is CASSSRKTSGTGTGELFF. CDR3 sequence (DNA): TGTGCCAGTAGTAGCCGAAAGACTAGCGGGACCGGCACCGGGGAGCTGTTTTTT.

The chain joins TRBV7-8 to TRBJ2-1; D gene unclear. V was pared by 2 bases and J by 6 bases, with 11 bases between. CDR1 is SGHVS and CDR2 is FQNEAQ in the germline V gene. CDR3 length equals 14 residues. The CDR3 loop reads CASSLFLWGNEQFF. The CDR3 DNA reads TGTGCCAGCAGCTTATTCCTATGGGGCAATGAGCAGTTCTTC.

This chain connects TRBV21-1 to TRBJ2-2. TRBV21-1 is reported as a pseudogene. The CDR3 runs 13 residues. The CDR3 here is CASSKRVCGELFF. CDR3 bases: TGTGCCAGCAGCAAAAGGGTGTGCGGGGAGCTGTTTTTT.

The chain uses TRBV7-2 and TRBJ2-2; 10 positions match TRBD2. Germline CDR1 SGHTA, CDR2 FQGNSA. V lost 1 base, J lost 5 bases, and 7 bases stayed unmatched. This CDR3 comprises 17 residues. CDR3 DNA sequence: TGTGCCAGCAGCTTAGTAAGCGGGAGGGTTAGGACCGGGGAGCTGTTTTTT. Translation: CASSLVSGRVRTGELFF.

This clone has only a few counts. CDR3 DNA sequence: TGTGCCAGCGGTGCGGGAATATCCTCCTACAATGAGCAGTTCTTC. Residues: CASGAGISSYNEQFF. The rearrangement uses TRBV11-2 and TRBJ2-1, with D maybe TRBD2 (6 bases). In germline, CDR1 is SGHAT, CDR2 FQNNGV. The CDR3 extends over 15 amino acids. V was clipped by 8 bases and J by 0 bases, with 14 bases between them. Supplemented by reference TRBV11-2 and TRBJ2-1, the full variable domain reads EAGVAQSPRYKIIEKRQSVAFWCNPISGHATLYWYQQILGQGPKLLIQFQNNGVVDDSQLPKDRFSAERLKGVDSTLKIQPAKLEDSAVYLCASGAGISSYNEQFFGPGTRLTVL.

This clone was detected a few times. The rearrangement links TRBV7-3 to TRBJ1-1, with TRBD1 identical over 7 bases. The germline gives CDR1 SGHTA, CDR2 FQGTGA. The CDR3 sequence is 13 residues long. V was clipped by 5 bases and J by 5 bases; unmatched bases: 5. The CDR3 here is CASSGQVGTEAFF. CDR3 bases: TGTGCCAGCAGCGGACAGGTCGGAACTGAAGCTTTCTTT.